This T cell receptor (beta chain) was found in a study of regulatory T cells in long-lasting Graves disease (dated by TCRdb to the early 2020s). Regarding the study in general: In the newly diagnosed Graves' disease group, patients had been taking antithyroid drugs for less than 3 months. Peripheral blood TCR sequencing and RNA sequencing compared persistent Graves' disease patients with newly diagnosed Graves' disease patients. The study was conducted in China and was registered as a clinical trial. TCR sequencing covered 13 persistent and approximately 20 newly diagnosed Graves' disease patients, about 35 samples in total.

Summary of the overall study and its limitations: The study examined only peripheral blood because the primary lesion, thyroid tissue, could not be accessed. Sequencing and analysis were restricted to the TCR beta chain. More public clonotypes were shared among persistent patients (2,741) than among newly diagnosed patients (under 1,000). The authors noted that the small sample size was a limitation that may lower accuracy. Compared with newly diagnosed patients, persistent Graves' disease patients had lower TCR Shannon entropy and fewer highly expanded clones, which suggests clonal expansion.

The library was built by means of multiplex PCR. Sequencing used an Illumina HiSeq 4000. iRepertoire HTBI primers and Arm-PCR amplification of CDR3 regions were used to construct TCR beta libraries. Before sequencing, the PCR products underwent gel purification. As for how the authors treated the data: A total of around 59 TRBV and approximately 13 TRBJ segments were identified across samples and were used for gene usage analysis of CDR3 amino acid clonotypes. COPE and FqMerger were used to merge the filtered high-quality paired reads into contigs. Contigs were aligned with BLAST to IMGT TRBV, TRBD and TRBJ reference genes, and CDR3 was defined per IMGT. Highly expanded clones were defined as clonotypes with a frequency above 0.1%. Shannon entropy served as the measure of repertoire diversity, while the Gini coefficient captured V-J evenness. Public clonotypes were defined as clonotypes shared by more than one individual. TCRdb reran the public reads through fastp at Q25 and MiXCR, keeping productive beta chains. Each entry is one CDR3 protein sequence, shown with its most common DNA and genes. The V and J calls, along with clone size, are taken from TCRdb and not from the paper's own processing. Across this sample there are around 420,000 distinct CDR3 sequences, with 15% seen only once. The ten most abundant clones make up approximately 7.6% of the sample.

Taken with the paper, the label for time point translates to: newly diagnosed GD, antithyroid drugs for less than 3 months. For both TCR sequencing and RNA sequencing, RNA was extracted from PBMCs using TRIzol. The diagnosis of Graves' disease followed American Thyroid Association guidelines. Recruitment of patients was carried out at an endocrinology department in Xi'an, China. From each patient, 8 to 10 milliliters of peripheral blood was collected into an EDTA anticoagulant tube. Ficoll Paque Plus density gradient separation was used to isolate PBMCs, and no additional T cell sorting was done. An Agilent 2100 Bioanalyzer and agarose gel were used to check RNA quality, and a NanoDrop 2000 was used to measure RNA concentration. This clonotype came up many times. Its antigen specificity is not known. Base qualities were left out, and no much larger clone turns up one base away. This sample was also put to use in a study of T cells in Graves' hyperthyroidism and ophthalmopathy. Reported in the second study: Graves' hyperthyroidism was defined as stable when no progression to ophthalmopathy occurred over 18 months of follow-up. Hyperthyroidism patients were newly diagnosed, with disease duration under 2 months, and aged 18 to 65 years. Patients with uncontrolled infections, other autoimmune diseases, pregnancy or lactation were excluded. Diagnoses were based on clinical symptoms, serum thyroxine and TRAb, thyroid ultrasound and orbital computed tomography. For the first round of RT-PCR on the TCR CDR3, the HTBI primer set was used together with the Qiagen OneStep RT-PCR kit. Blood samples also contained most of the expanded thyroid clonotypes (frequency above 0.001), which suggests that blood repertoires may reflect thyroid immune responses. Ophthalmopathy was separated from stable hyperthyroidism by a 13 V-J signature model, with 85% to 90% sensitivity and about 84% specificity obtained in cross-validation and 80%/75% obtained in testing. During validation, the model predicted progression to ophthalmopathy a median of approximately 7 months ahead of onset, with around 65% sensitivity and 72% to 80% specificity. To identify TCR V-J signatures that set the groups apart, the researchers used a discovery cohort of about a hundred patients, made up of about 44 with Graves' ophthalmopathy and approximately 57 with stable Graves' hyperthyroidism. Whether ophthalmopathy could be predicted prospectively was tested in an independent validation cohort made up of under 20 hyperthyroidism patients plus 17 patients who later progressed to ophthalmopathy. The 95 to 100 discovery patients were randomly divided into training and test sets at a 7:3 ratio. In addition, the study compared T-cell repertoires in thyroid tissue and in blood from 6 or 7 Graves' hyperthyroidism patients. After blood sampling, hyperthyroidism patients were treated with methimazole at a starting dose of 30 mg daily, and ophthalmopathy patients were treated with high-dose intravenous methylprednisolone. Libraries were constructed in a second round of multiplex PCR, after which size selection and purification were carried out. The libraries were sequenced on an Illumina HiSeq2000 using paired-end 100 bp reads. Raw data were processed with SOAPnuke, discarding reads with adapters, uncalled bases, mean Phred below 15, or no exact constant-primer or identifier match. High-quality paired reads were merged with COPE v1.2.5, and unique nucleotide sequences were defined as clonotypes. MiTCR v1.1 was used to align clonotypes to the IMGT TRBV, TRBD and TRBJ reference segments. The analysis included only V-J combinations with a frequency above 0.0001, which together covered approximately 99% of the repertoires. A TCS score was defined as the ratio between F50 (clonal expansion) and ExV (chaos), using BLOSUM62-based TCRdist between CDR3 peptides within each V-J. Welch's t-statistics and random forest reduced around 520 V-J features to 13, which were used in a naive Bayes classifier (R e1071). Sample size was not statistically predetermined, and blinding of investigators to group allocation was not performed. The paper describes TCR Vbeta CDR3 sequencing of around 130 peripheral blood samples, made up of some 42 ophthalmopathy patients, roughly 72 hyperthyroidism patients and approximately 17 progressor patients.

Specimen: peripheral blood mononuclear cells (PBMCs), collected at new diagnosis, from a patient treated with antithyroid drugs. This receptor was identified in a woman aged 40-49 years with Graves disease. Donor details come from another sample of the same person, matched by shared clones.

The DNA is TGTGCCAGCAGTTACGGCGGTTGGGCTGTGGGTAGCAATCAGCCCCAGCATTTT. Its protein product is CASSYGGWAVGSNQPQHF. The sequence links TRBV6-5 to TRBJ1-5; no confident D gene assignment can be made. Its CDR3 holds 18 amino acids, cysteine through phenylalanine. Only the CDR3 portion is preserved as DNA: 54 bases, with reading frame beginning at the first base. The germline V gene yields MNHEY for CDR1 and SVGAGI for CDR2. Between the V and J ends, shortened by 2 bases and 0 bases respectively, the junction contains 17 bases.